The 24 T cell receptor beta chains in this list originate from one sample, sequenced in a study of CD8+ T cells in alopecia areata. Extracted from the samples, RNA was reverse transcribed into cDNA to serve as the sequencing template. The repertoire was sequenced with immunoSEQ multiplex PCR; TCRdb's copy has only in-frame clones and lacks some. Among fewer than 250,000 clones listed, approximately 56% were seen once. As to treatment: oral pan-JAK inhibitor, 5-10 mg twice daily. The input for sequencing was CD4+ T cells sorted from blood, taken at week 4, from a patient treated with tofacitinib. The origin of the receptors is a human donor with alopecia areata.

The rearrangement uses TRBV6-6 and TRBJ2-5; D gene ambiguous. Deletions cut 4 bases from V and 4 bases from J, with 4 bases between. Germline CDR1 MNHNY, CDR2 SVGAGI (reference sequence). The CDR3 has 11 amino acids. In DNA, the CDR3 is TGTGCCAGCAGTTTGAGAGAGACCCAGTACTTC. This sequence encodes CASSLRETQYF.

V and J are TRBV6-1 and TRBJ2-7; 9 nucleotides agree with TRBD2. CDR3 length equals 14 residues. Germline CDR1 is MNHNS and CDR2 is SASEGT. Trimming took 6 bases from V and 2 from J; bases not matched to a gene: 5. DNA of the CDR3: TGTGCCAGCAGACCGACTAGCGGTACCTACGAGCAGTACTTC. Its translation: CASRPTSGTYEQYF.

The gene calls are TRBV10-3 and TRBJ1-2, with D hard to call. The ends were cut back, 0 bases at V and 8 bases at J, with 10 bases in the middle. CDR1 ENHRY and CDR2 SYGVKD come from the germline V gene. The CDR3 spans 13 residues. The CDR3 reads CAISESAGNGYTF. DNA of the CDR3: TGTGCCATCAGTGAGTCGGCGGGGAACGGCTACACCTTC.

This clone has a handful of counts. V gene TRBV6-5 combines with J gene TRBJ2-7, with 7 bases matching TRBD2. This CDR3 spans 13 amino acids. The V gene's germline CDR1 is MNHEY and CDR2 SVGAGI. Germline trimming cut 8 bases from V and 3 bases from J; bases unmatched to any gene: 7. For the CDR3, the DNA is TGTGCCAGCGGAGCGGGATTCAGCTACGAGCAGTACTTC. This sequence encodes CASGAGFSYEQYF.

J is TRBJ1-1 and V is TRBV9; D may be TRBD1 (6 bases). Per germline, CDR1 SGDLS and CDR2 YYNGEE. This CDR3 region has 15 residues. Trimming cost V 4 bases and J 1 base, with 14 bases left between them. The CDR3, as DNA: TGTGCCAGCAGCACCCGACAGGACCGGAACACTGAAGCTTTCTTT. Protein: CASSTRQDRNTEAFF.

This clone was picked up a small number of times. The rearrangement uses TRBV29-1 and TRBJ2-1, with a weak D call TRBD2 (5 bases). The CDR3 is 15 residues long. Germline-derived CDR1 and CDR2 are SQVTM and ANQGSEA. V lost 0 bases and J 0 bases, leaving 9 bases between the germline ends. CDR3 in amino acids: CSVEDRRGSYNEQFF. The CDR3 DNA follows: TGCAGCGTTGAAGATCGCCGGGGCTCCTACAATGAGCAGTTCTTC.

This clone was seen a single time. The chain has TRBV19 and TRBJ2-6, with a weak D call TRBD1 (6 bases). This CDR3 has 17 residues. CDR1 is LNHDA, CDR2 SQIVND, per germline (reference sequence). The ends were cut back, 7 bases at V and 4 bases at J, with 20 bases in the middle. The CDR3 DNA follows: TGTGCCAGTAATGCGCGGCCCTCTCAGGGGGGGGCCAACGTCCTGACTTTC. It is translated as CASNARPSQGGANVLTF.

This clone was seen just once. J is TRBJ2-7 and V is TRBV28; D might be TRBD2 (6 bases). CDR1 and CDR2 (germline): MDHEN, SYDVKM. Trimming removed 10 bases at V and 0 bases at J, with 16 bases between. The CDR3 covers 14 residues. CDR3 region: CATSEFGSSYEQYF. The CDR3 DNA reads TGTGCCACCTCCGAATTCGGGAGCTCCTACGAGCAGTACTTC.

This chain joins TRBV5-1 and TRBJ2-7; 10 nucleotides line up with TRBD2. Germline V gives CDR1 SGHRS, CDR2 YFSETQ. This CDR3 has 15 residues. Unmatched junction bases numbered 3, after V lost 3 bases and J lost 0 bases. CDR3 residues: CASSSLAGASYEQYF. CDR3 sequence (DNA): TGCGCCAGCAGCTCTCTAGCGGGGGCCTCCTACGAGCAGTACTTC. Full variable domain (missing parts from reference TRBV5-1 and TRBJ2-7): KAGVTQTPRYLIKTRGQQVTLSCSPISGHRSVSWYQQTPGQGLQFLFEYFSETQRNKGNFPGRFSGRQFSNSRSEMNVSTLELGDSALYLCASSSLAGASYEQYFGPGTRLTVT.

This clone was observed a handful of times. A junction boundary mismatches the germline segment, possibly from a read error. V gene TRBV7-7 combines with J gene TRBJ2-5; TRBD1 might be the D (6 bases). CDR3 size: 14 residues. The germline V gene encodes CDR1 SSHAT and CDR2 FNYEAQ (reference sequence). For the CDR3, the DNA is TGTGCTAGCAGCCCCTTACAGGGACACGAGACCCAGTACTTC. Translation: CASSPLQGHETQYF.

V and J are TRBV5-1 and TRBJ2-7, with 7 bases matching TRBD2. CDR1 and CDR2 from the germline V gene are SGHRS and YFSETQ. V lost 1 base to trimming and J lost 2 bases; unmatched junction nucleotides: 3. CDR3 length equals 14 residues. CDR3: CASSLNSGPYEQYF. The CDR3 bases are TGCGCCAGCAGCTTGAATAGCGGGCCCTACGAGCAGTACTTC.

CDR3 residues: CASSQDLVAGLYEQYF. The CDR3 DNA follows: TGTGCCAGCAGCCAAGACCTGGTAGCGGGATTATACGAGCAGTACTTC. The chain couples TRBV4-2 to TRBJ2-7, with 8 bases that match TRBD2. The CDR3 spans 16 residues. CDR1 is LGHNA and CDR2 is YNFKEQ in the germline V gene. V was clipped by 0 bases and J by 4 bases; unmatched bases: 8.

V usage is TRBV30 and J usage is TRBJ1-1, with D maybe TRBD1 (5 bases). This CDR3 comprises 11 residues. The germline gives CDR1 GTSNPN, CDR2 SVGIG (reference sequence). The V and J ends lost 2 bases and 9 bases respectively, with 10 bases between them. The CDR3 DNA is TGTGCCTGGAGTTTCCGGGACCAAGCTTTCTTT. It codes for CAWSFRDQAFF.

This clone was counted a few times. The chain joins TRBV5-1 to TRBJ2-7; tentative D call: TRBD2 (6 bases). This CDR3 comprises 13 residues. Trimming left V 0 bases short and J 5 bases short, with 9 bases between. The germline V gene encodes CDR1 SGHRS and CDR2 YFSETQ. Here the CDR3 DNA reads TGCGCCAGCAGCTTGGAGGAGGGCAACGAGCAGTACTTC. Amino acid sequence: CASSLEEGNEQYF.

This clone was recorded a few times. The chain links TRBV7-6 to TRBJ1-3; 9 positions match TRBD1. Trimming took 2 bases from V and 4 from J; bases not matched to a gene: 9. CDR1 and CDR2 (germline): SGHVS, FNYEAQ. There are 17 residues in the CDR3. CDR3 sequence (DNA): TGTGCCAGCAGCTTAACCCCCGGGACAGGGCTCGGAAACACCATATATTTT. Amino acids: CASSLTPGTGLGNTIYF.

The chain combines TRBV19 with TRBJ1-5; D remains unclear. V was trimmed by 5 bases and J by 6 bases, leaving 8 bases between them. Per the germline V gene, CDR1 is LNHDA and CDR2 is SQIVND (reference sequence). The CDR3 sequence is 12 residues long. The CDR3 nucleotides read TGTGCCAGTAGTGTCTCCGGTCAGCCCCAGCATTTT. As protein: CASSVSGQPQHF.

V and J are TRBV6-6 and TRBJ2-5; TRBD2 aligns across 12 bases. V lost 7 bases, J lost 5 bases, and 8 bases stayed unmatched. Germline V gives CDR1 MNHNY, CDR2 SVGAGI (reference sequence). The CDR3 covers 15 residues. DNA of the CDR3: TGTGCCAGCAAATATTGGACTAGCGGGAAGGAGACCCAGTACTTC. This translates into CASKYWTSGKETQYF.

The CDR3 DNA is TGTGCCTGGAAGCACACCCGGAGCTCCTACGAGCAGTACTTC. Translation: CAWKHTRSSYEQYF. The V call is TRBV30, the J call TRBJ2-7; D is ambiguous. Per germline, CDR1 GTSNPN and CDR2 SVGIG (reference sequence). CDR3 length equals 14 residues. Trimming took off 4 bases at V and 0 bases at J, with 13 bases between the two ends.

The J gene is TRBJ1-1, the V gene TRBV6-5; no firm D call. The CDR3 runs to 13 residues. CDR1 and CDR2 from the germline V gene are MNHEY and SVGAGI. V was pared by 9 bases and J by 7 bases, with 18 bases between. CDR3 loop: CASTRWIGFEAFF. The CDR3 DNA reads TGTGCCAGTACTCGTTGGATCGGATTTGAAGCTTTCTTT.

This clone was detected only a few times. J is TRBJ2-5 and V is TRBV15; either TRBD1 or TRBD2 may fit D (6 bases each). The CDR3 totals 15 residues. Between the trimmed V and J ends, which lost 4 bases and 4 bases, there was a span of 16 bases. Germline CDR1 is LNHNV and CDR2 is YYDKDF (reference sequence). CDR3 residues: CATSTDGGHRETQYF. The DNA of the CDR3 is TGTGCCACCAGCACTGACGGGGGACACCGAGAGACCCAGTACTTC.

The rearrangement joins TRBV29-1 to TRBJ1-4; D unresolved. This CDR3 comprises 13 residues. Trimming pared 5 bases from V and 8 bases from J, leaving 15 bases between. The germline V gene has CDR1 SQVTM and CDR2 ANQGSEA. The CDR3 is CSVSLTANEKLFF. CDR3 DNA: TGCAGCGTTTCGCTAACGGCAAACGAAAAACTGTTTTTT.

CDR3 nucleotide sequence: TGTGCTAGTGGTATCCATTATGGGGGAAACTATGGCTACACCTTC. Its protein is CASGIHYGGNYGYTF. The genes are TRBV12-5 and TRBJ1-2; the D gene is possibly TRBD1 (5 bases). Trimming left V 5 bases short and J 2 bases short, with 15 bases between. Germline lookup yields CDR1 LGHNT and CDR2 FRNRAP. This CDR3 comprises 15 residues.

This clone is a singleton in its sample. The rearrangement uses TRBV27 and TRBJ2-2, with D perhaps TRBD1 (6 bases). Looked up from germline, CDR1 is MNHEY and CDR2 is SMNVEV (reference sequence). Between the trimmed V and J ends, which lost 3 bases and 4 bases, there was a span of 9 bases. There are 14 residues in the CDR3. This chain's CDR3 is CASSFGQFTGELFF. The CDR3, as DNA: TGTGCCAGCAGTTTTGGACAGTTCACCGGGGAGCTGTTTTTT.

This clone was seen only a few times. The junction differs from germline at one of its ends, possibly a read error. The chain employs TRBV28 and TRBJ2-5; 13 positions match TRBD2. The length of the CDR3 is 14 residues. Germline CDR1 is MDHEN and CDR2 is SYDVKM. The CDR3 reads CASTDGLAGESQYF. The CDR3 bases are TGTGCCAGCACCGATGGACTAGCGGGAGAGTCCCAGTACTTC. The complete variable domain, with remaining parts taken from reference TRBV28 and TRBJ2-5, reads DVKVTQSSRYLVKRTGEKVFLECVQDMDHENMFWYRQDPGLGLRLIYFSYDVKMKEKGDIPEGYSVSREKKERFSLILESASTNQTSMYLCASTDGLAGESQYFGPGTRLLVL.